One and the same sample provided the 29 T cell receptor beta chains below, sequenced in a study of blood T cell repertoires in COVID-19. The protocol was immunoSEQ multiplex PCR, while the TCRdb copy is restricted to in-frame clones and leaves out a portion. The profile shows 300,000 to 350,000 clones, 90% of them singletons. Sequencing used PBMCs or T cells enriched from blood (not recorded which). The receptor set was obtained from a woman under 30 with acute COVID-19.

This clone was found a few times. The V call is TRBV10-3, the J call TRBJ1-2; tentative D call: TRBD1 (6 bases). The germline CDR1 and CDR2 sequences are ENHRY and SYGVKD. Deletions cut 10 bases from V and 2 bases from J, with 17 bases between. The CDR3 has 14 amino acids. DNA for the CDR3: TGTGCCACTACCCCCGGACAGACCAACTATGGCTACACCTTC. It specifies CATTPGQTNYGYTF.

V and J are TRBV7-2 and TRBJ2-3, with D possibly being TRBD2 (6 bases). The CDR3 covers 17 residues. The V gene's germline CDR1 is SGHTA and CDR2 FQGNSA. V was trimmed by 5 bases and J by 2 bases, leaving 20 bases between them. The CDR3 is CASSSPGGIFLTDTQYF. The CDR3 DNA is TGTGCCAGCAGCAGTCCAGGAGGGATTTTTCTCACAGATACGCAGTATTTT.

The genes are TRBV28 and TRBJ1-3; 7 bases map to TRBD1. The CDR3 spans 17 residues. V shed 4 bases, J shed 6 bases, and the junction held 15 bases outside the gene matches. CDR1 MDHEN and CDR2 SYDVKM come from the germline V gene. CDR3 sequence: CASSSFTTGFGLNTIYF. CDR3 DNA: TGTGCCAGCAGTTCCTTTACGACAGGGTTCGGACTAAACACCATATATTTT.

The V call is TRBV28, the J call TRBJ2-5; a possible D gene is TRBD1 (6 bases). V gave up 6 bases and J gave up 5 bases, with 13 bases separating them. The CDR3 extends over 13 amino acids. Looked up from germline, CDR1 is MDHEN and CDR2 is SYDVKM. The CDR3 region is CASSRLRGETQYF. The CDR3 region has the DNA TGTGCCAGCAGCCGTCTTAGGGGGGAGACCCAGTACTTC. The complete variable domain, with remaining parts taken from reference TRBV28 and TRBJ2-5, reads DVKVTQSSRYLVKRTGEKVFLECVQDMDHENMFWYRQDPGLGLRLIYFSYDVKMKEKGDIPEGYSVSREKKERFSLILESASTNQTSMYLCASSRLRGETQYFGPGTRLLVL.

The rearrangement joins TRBV29-1 to TRBJ2-7, with TRBD1 as a possible D gene (6 bases). V lost 7 bases and J lost 6, with 34 bases in between. The CDR3 consists of 18 residues. Per the germline V gene, CDR1 is SQVTM and CDR2 is ANQGSEA. The CDR3 region has the DNA TGCAGCGCTGCCGAACGCTGGGGGCCCTCAACGGTGGGTTCCGAGCAGTACTTC. Protein: CSAAERWGPSTVGSEQYF.

V gene TRBV28 combines with J gene TRBJ2-2, with D maybe TRBD2 (6 bases). The V gene lost 3 bases and the J gene lost 5 bases, with 16 bases spanning the gap. CDR1 is MDHEN, CDR2 SYDVKM, per germline. This CDR3 is 16 amino acids long. CDR3 nucleotide sequence: TGTGCCAGCAGTTTTGCGGGACTGGTGAGAACCGGGGAGCTGTTTTTT. It specifies CASSFAGLVRTGELFF.

CDR3 bases: TGTGCCAGCAGCCCTCTAACTAGCGGGACCTACAATGAGCAGTTCTTC. It encodes CASSPLTSGTYNEQFF. The gene calls are TRBV7-9 and TRBJ2-1, with 10 nucleotides matching TRBD2. The CDR3 runs 16 residues. The junction had 6 bases not matched to a gene; V was cut back by 5 bases and J by 2 bases. Looked up from germline, CDR1 is SEHNR and CDR2 is FQNEAQ (reference sequence).

For this clone: At one boundary the junction diverges from the germline segment, which might be a read error. This chain joins TRBV7-7 and TRBJ2-5; 7 nucleotides match TRBD2. Germline V CDR1 and CDR2: SSHAT, FNYEAQ (reference sequence). This CDR3 region has 13 residues. CDR3 loop: CASSFAGVETQYF. The CDR3 DNA sequence: TGTGCTAGCAGCTTCGCGGGGGTCGAGACCCAGTACTTC.

This chain uses TRBV2 with TRBJ1-1; 8 bases fit TRBD1. The V gene end was trimmed by 2 bases and the J gene end by 6 bases; junction bases not matched to a gene: 8. The CDR3 consists of 15 residues. Germline V CDR1 and CDR2: SNHLY, FYNNEI. CDR3 sequence (DNA): TGTGCCAGCAGTGAACAGGGGGCTCGCGGATCTGAAGCTTTCTTT. It yields the protein CASSEQGARGSEAFF. The full variable domain, with the rest looked up from reference TRBV2 and TRBJ1-1, is EPEVTQTPSHQVTQMGQEVILRCVPISNHLYFYWYRQILGQKVEFLVSFYNNEISEKSEIFDDQFSVERPDGSNFTLKIRSTKLEDSAMYFCASSEQGARGSEAFFGQGTRLTVV.

The chain recombines TRBV5-1 with TRBJ1-2, with 8 bases matching TRBD1. Germline-derived CDR1 and CDR2 are SGHRS and YFSETQ. V shed 4 bases, J shed 7 bases, and the junction held 6 bases outside the gene matches. CDR3 size: 13 residues. The CDR3 loop reads CASSVTGGGGYTF. The DNA for the CDR3 is TGCGCCAGCAGCGTTACAGGGGGAGGTGGCTACACCTTC. The entire variable domain, with the rest obtained from reference TRBV5-1 and TRBJ1-2, is as follows: KAGVTQTPRYLIKTRGQQVTLSCSPISGHRSVSWYQQTPGQGLQFLFEYFSETQRNKGNFPGRFSGRQFSNSRSEMNVSTLELGDSALYLCASSVTGGGGYTFGSGTRLTVV.

The chain has TRBV28 and TRBJ2-1, with 7 bases aligning to TRBD2. Germline CDR1 MDHEN, CDR2 SYDVKM. The trim removed 5 bases at V and 0 bases at J, leaving 7 bases unmatched. This CDR3 region has 16 residues. CDR3 residues: CASSHTSASSYNEQFF. In DNA, the CDR3 is TGTGCCAGCAGTCATACTAGCGCTAGCTCCTACAATGAGCAGTTCTTC.

Of note for this clone: Other DNA sequences of this sample code for an identical CDR3. V and J are TRBV27 and TRBJ1-6; possible D gene TRBD1, 6 bases. The CDR3 covers 14 residues. CDR1 is MNHEY, CDR2 SMNVEV, per germline (reference sequence). Between the trimmed V and J ends, which lost 5 bases and 3 bases, there was a span of 8 bases. This CDR3 reads CASSPGDYNSPLHF. The CDR3 DNA reads TGTGCCAGCAGTCCAGGGGACTATAATTCACCCCTCCACTTT.

This clone was seen once. This chain uses TRBV7-2 with TRBJ1-6, with 9 bases fitting TRBD1. CDR1 is SGHTA and CDR2 is FQGNSA in the germline V gene. The CDR3 is made up of 16 amino acids. J was trimmed by 10 bases and V by 2 bases; bases with no gene match: 9. The CDR3 spells CASSLYGTGLTSPLHF. DNA of the CDR3: TGTGCCAGCAGCTTATACGGGACAGGGTTAACATCACCCCTCCACTTT. Supplemented by reference TRBV7-2 and TRBJ1-6, the full variable domain reads GAGVSQSPSNKVTEKGKDVELRCDPISGHTALYWYRQSLGQGLEFLIYFQGNSAPDKSGLPSDRFSAERTGGSVSTLTIQRTQQEDSAVYLCASSLYGTGLTSPLHFGNGTRLTVT.

The chain recombines TRBV12-3 or TRBV12-4 with TRBJ1-3; D gene unclear. The ends were cut back, 8 bases at V and 4 bases at J, with 9 bases in the middle. CDR3 size: 12 residues. The CDR3 region has the DNA TGTGCCAGCCTAATGTCGGGAAACACCATATATTTT. Its translation: CASLMSGNTIYF.

CDR3 residues: CASSQRAQRYYNEQFF. The CDR3 DNA follows: TGTGCCAGCAGCCAAAGAGCCCAGCGATATTACAATGAGCAGTTCTTC. The chain links TRBV3-1 (or the pseudogene TRBV3-2) to TRBJ2-1, with unresolved D. This CDR3 has 16 residues. Germline V gene sequence: CDR1 LGHDT, CDR2 YNNKEL (reference sequence). Trimming left V 2 bases short and J 4 bases short, with 15 bases between.

This clone was counted once. The V call is TRBV12-3 or TRBV12-4, the J call TRBJ2-3, with D perhaps matching TRBD2 (5 bases). Trimming took off 8 bases at V and 4 bases at J, with 10 bases between the two ends. This CDR3 region has 12 residues. This CDR3 is CASGRGPDTQYF. CDR3 nucleotide sequence: TGTGCCAGCGGGAGAGGTCCAGATACGCAGTATTTT.

The J gene is TRBJ2-7, the V gene TRBV9, with 14 bases lining up with TRBD2. This CDR3 region has 18 residues. Germline trimming cut 0 bases from V and 3 bases from J; bases unmatched to any gene: 8. Germline V lookup: CDR1 SGDLS, CDR2 YYNGEE. The CDR3 protein is CASSVGMGTSGSLYEQYF. The CDR3 DNA is TGTGCCAGCAGCGTAGGAATGGGGACTAGCGGGAGTCTCTACGAGCAGTACTTC. Complete variable domain (other parts from reference TRBV9 and TRBJ2-7): DSGVTQTPKHLITATGQRVTLRCSPRSGDLSVYWYQQSLDQGLQFLIQYYNGEERAKGNILERFSAQQFPDLHSELNLSSLELGDSALYFCASSVGMGTSGSLYEQYFGPGTRLTVT.

This clone was counted only a few times. At one end the junction does not follow the germline gene, possibly because of a read error. The V and J genes are TRBV28 and TRBJ2-5; the D is unclear. The V gene's germline CDR1 is MDHEN and CDR2 SYDVKM. The CDR3 contains 12 residues. The DNA of the CDR3 is TGTGCCAGCAGTCCCCAGGCCTTGGGTCTGAACTTC. As protein: CASSPQALGLNF.

The chain employs TRBV2 and TRBJ1-5; no reliable D call. V was cut by 2 bases and J by 9 bases, with 11 bases left in between. Germline CDR1 is SNHLY and CDR2 is FYNNEI. CDR3 length equals 13 residues. CDR3 protein: CASSERKGGPQHF. In DNA form, the CDR3 reads TGTGCCAGCAGTGAAAGAAAAGGAGGGCCCCAGCATTTT.

V and J are TRBV10-1 and TRBJ2-1; no clear D. Germline V gene data show CDR1 as WNHNN and CDR2 as SYGVQD (reference sequence). The V end was cut by 3 bases, the J end by 2 bases, with 11 bases between. The CDR3 covers 15 residues. CDR3 residues: CASSEERNAYNEQFF. In nucleotides, the CDR3 is TGCGCCAGCAGTGAAGAGAGAAACGCCTACAATGAGCAGTTCTTC.

CDR3 DNA sequence: TGTGCCAGTAGTCGCCTCGGACAGGGTTTATATGGCTACACCTTC. It is translated as CASSRLGQGLYGYTF. V and J are TRBV19 and TRBJ1-2; TRBD1 matches at 8 bases. Unmatched junction bases numbered 10, after V lost 5 bases and J lost 5 bases. CDR3 length: 15 residues. Germline lookup yields CDR1 LNHDA and CDR2 SQIVND (reference sequence).

The V call is TRBV5-1, the J call TRBJ2-3, with 9 bases that match TRBD1. V shed 6 bases and J 4 bases; nucleotides not matched to a gene: 3. CDR3 length: 13 residues. Germline CDR1 is SGHRS and CDR2 is YFSETQ. In DNA, the CDR3 is TGCGCCAGCATCGACAGGGGGGCAGATACGCAGTATTTT. Translation gives CASIDRGADTQYF.

The V gene is TRBV23-1, the J gene TRBJ2-4; D remains unclear. TRBV23-1 is labeled an ORF, and its function is uncertain. The CDR3 has 16 residues. V was clipped by 6 bases and J by 2 bases, with 17 bases between them. This CDR3 is CASSLIAGFSKNIQYF. DNA for the CDR3: TGCGCCAGCAGCCTAATTGCAGGTTTCTCCAAAAACATTCAGTACTTC.

The chain has TRBV19 and TRBJ2-1; weak D call: TRBD2 (6 bases). V was trimmed by 8 bases and J by 5 bases, leaving 16 bases between them. The germline V gene encodes CDR1 LNHDA and CDR2 SQIVND (reference sequence). CDR3 length: 14 residues. Here the CDR3 DNA reads TGTGCCAGTCTTAATAGCGGAGATAACAATGAGCAGTTCTTC. Translating gives CASLNSGDNNEQFF. Variable domain in full (rest from reference TRBV19 and TRBJ2-1): DGGITQSPKYLFRKEGQNVTLSCEQNLNHDAMYWYRQDPGQGLRLIYYSQIVNDFQKGDIAEGYSVSREKKESFPLTVTSAQKNPTAFYLCASLNSGDNNEQFFGPGTRLTVL.

The chain links TRBV24-1 to TRBJ2-1, with 11 bases identical to TRBD2. Germline trimming cut 0 bases from V and 7 bases from J; bases unmatched to any gene: 4. CDR1 is KGHDR, CDR2 SFDVKD, per germline. The CDR3 is 16 residues long. The CDR3 spells CATSDLTSGSRNEQFF. The CDR3 DNA reads as TGTGCCACCAGTGATTTGACTAGCGGGAGTAGGAATGAGCAGTTCTTC.

V is TRBV6-5 and J is TRBJ2-7; 7 bases map to TRBD1. Germline V gene lookup returns CDR1 MNHEY and CDR2 SVGAGI. J lost 6 bases, V lost 0 bases, and 2 bases had no gene match. The CDR3 runs to 13 residues. The CDR3 DNA sequence: TGTGCCAGCAGTTACTCGGCAGGGGGCGAGCAGTACTTC. Translating it yields CASSYSAGGEQYF.

The V and J genes are TRBV19 and TRBJ2-1; TRBD2 aligns across 8 bases. Germline values: CDR1 LNHDA, CDR2 SQIVND (reference sequence). Germline trimming cut 1 base from V and 7 bases from J; bases unmatched to any gene: 12. The CDR3 length is 17 residues. The CDR3 here is CASSIGFGAGDKNEQFF. CDR3 in DNA: TGTGCCAGTAGTATAGGATTCGGAGCGGGAGATAAGAATGAGCAGTTCTTC.

This chain joins TRBV28 and TRBJ2-3; D is perhaps TRBD2 (5 bases). Trimming pared 5 bases from V and 6 bases from J, leaving 6 bases between. Germline V gene data show CDR1 as MDHEN and CDR2 as SYDVKM. The CDR3 is 11 amino acids. In DNA form, the CDR3 reads TGTGCCAGCAGTAGGAGGGATACGCAGTATTTT. Its protein is CASSRRDTQYF.

J is TRBJ1-4 and V is TRBV19; the D gene is possibly TRBD1 (6 bases). Germline CDR1 LNHDA, CDR2 SQIVND (reference sequence). The ends were cut back, 1 base at V and 0 bases at J, with 9 bases in the middle. The CDR3 is 16 amino acids. CDR3 residues: CASSIGRTATNEKLFF. The CDR3 nucleotides are TGTGCCAGTAGTATAGGCCGGACAGCAACTAATGAAAAACTGTTTTTT.